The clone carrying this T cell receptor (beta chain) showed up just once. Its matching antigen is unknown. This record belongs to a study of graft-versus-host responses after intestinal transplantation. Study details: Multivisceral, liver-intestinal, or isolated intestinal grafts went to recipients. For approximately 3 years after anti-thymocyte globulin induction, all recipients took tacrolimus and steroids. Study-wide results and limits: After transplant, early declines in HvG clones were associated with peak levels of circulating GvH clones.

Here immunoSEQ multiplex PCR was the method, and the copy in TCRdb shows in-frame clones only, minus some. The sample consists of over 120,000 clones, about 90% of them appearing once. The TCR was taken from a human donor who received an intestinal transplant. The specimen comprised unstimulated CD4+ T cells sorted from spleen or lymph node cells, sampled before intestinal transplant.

DNA of the CDR3: TGTGCCAGCAGTTTACTCTACGAGCAGTACTTC. Its protein is CASSLLYEQYF. The V and J genes are TRBV28 and TRBJ2-7; no firm D call. The germline V and J ends were trimmed by 2 bases and 3 bases, with 2 bases remaining between them. This CDR3 comprises 11 residues. The germline V gene has CDR1 MDHEN and CDR2 SYDVKM.